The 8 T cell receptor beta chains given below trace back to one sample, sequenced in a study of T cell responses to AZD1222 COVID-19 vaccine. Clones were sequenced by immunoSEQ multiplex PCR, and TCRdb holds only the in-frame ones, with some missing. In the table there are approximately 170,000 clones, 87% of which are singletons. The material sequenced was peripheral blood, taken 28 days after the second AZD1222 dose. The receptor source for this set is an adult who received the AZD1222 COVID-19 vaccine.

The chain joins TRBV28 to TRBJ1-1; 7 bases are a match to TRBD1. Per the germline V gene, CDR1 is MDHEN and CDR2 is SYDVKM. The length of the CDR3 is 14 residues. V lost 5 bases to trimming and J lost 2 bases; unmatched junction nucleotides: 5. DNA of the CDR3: TGTGCCAGCAGTATCTGGGACAGCAACACTGAAGCTTTCTTT. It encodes CASSIWDSNTEAFF.

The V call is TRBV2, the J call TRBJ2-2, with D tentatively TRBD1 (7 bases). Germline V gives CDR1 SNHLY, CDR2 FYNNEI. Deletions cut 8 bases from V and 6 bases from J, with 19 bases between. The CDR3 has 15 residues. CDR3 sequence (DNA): TGTGCCAGCCTGCGGTACCAGGGGGGCTCCGGGGAGCTGTTTTTT. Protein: CASLRYQGGSGELFF.

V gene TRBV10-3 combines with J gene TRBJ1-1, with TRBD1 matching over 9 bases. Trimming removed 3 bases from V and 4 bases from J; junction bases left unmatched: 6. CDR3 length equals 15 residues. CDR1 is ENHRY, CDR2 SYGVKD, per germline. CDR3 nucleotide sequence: TGTGCCATCAGTGATTCACAGGGGGCGGGCACTGAAGCTTTCTTT. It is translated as CAISDSQGAGTEAFF.

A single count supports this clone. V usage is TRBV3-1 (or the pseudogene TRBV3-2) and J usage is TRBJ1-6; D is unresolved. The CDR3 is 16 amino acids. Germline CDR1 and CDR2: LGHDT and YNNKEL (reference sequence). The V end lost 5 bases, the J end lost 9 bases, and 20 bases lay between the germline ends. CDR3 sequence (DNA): TGTGCCAGCAGCACCCCCGGTGAGGGAGTTAGTTCACCCCTCCACTTT. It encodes CASSTPGEGVSSPLHF.

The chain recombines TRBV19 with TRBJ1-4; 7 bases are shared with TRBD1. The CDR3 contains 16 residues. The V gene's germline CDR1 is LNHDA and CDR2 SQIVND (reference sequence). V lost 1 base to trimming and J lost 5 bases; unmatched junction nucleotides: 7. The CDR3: CASSIGMGQTNEKLFF. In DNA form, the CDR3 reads TGTGCCAGTAGTATAGGCATGGGACAGACGAATGAAAAACTGTTTTTT. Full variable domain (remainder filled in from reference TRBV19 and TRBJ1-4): DGGITQSPKYLFRKEGQNVTLSCEQNLNHDAMYWYRQDPGQGLRLIYYSQIVNDFQKGDIAEGYSVSREKKESFPLTVTSAQKNPTAFYLCASSIGMGQTNEKLFFGSGTQLSVL.

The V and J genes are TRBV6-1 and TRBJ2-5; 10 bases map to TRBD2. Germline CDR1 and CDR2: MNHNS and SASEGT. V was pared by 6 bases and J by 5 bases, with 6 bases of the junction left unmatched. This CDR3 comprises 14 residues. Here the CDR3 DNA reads TGTGCCAGCAGGCCTAGCGGGGGTTTGGAGACCCAGTACTTC. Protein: CASRPSGGLETQYF.

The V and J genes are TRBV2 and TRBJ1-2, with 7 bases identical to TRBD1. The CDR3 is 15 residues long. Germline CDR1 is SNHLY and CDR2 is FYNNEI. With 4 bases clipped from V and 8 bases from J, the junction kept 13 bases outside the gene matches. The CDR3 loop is CASSARQTGSEGYTF. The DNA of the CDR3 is TGTGCCAGCAGTGCCAGACAGACAGGGAGCGAAGGCTACACCTTC. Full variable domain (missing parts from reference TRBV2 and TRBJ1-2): EPEVTQTPSHQVTQMGQEVILRCVPISNHLYFYWYRQILGQKVEFLVSFYNNEISEKSEIFDDQFSVERPDGSNFTLKIRSTKLEDSAMYFCASSARQTGSEGYTFGSGTRLTVV.

The CDR3, as DNA: TGCGCCAGCAGCTCGGTGGGACGATACGAGCAGTACTTC. Translated, it gives CASSSVGRYEQYF. The chain carries TRBV5-1 and TRBJ2-7; perhaps D is TRBD1 or TRBD2 (5 bases each). This CDR3 comprises 13 residues. The V end was cut by 3 bases, the J end by 4 bases, with 11 bases between. Per the germline V gene, CDR1 is SGHRS and CDR2 is YFSETQ. The variable domain in full, completed from reference TRBV5-1 and TRBJ2-7, reads KAGVTQTPRYLIKTRGQQVTLSCSPISGHRSVSWYQQTPGQGLQFLFEYFSETQRNKGNFPGRFSGRQFSNSRSEMNVSTLELGDSALYLCASSSVGRYEQYFGPGTRLTVT.